Below are 20 T cell receptor beta chains sequenced from a single sample in a study of blood T cell repertoires in COVID-19. Produced via immunoSEQ multiplex PCR; TCRdb's table is partial and in-frame only. The sample has a few hundred thousand clones, more than 75% seen once. Sequencing was performed on PBMCs or T cells enriched from blood (not recorded which). The receptor set was obtained from a woman between 50 and 59 years old who had recovered from COVID-19.

The rearrangement joins TRBV2 to TRBJ1-2, with D hard to call. The CDR3 contains 13 residues. Per germline, CDR1 SNHLY and CDR2 FYNNEI. V dropped 0 bases and J dropped 5 bases, with 7 bases sitting between them. The CDR3, as DNA: TGTGCCAGCAGTGAAGCTGAGCAATATGGCTACACCTTC. Its translation is CASSEAEQYGYTF.

The chain has TRBV19 and TRBJ2-1; 11 nucleotides match TRBD2. The CDR3 is 15 residues long. Germline V gives CDR1 LNHDA, CDR2 SQIVND (reference sequence). The V segment lost 1 base and the J segment 4 bases; nucleotides outside the gene matches: 0. CDR3 sequence: CASSIGTSGYNEQFF. In DNA form, the CDR3 reads TGTGCCAGTAGTATAGGGACTAGCGGGTACAATGAGCAGTTCTTC.

The table lists this clone with a count of one. CDR3 amino acids: CASSASGTGTYEQYF. The CDR3 coding sequence is TGTGCCAGCAGTGCCTCCGGGACAGGGACCTACGAGCAGTACTTC. This sequence joins TRBV27 and TRBJ2-7; 9 bases agree with TRBD1. CDR3 size: 15 residues. V gave up 5 bases and J gave up 2 bases; unmatched junction bases: 7. Germline V gene data show CDR1 as MNHEY and CDR2 as SMNVEV (reference sequence).

The V call is TRBV12-3 or TRBV12-4, the J call TRBJ2-1, with D tentatively TRBD1 (5 bases). V was clipped by 2 bases and J by 5 bases, with 7 bases between them. This CDR3 has 13 amino acids. The CDR3 nucleotides read TGTGCCAGCAGTTTAATAGGGGACAATGAGCAGTTCTTC. Its protein is CASSLIGDNEQFF.

The chain is built from TRBV28 and TRBJ2-1; unclear D gene. The CDR3 length is 13 residues. Trimming pared 3 bases from V and 6 bases from J, leaving 9 bases between. Germline CDR1 MDHEN, CDR2 SYDVKM. CDR3 in DNA: TGTGCCAGCAGTTTTAACCCCGGCAATGAGCAGTTCTTC. Its protein product is CASSFNPGNEQFF.

This chain joins TRBV7-3 and TRBJ2-1, with D possibly matching TRBD2 (5 bases). V was cut by 8 bases and J by 5 bases, with 13 bases left in between. This CDR3 comprises 13 residues. Germline lookup yields CDR1 SGHTA and CDR2 FQGTGA. The CDR3 coding sequence is TGTGCCAGCCGACTGGACGGGGACAATGAGCAGTTCTTC. Translating gives CASRLDGDNEQFF.

This clone was counted a few times. This chain joins TRBV11-2 and TRBJ1-1; the D is unclear. From germline, CDR1 is SGHAT and CDR2 FQNNGV. The CDR3 sequence is 12 residues long. The V end lost 6 bases, the J end lost 12 bases, and 17 bases lay between the germline ends. CDR3 loop: CASSTRTGSTFF. The CDR3 DNA sequence: TGTGCCAGCAGTACCCGCACCGGGTCGACTTTCTTT.

The chain joins TRBV7-2 to TRBJ1-1; tentative D call: TRBD1 (5 bases). Per the germline V gene, CDR1 is SGHTA and CDR2 is FQGNSA. This CDR3 spans 12 amino acids. Trimming left V 6 bases short and J 10 bases short, with 15 bases between. The CDR3, as DNA: TGTGCCAGCAGTCGCGTACAGGAGTTAGCTTTCTTT. Encoded protein: CASSRVQELAFF.

This clone was seen only once. V is TRBV6-5 and J is TRBJ1-6; 12 bases align to TRBD1. The CDR3 spans 14 residues. CDR1 MNHEY and CDR2 SVGAGI come from the germline V gene. V lost 6 bases to trimming and J lost 10 bases; unmatched junction nucleotides: 4. The CDR3 coding sequence is TGTGCCAGCAGGGGACAGGGGGCAGGGTCACCCCTCCACTTT. It specifies CASRGQGAGSPLHF.

The rearrangement uses TRBV19 and TRBJ1-5, with D possibly matching TRBD1 (5 bases). The V end was cut by 1 base, the J end by 6 bases, with 10 bases between. In germline, CDR1 is LNHDA, CDR2 SQIVND (reference sequence). The CDR3 extends over 14 amino acids. The CDR3 spells CASSIGAGSQPQHF. Here the CDR3 DNA reads TGTGCCAGTAGTATAGGGGCAGGGTCTCAGCCCCAGCATTTT.

This chain links TRBV14 with TRBJ2-7; TRBD1 is a possible D gene (5 bases). The CDR3 is 11 amino acids. CDR1 is SGHDN and CDR2 is FVKESK in the germline V gene. The V gene lost 5 bases and the J gene lost 6 bases, with 8 bases spanning the gap. The CDR3 protein is CASSRGREQYF. The DNA for the CDR3 is TGTGCCAGCAGCAGGGGCCGCGAGCAGTACTTC.

On this clone itself: This same CDR3 is encoded by further DNA sequences in the sample. The chain carries TRBV28 and TRBJ1-2, with 7 bases matching TRBD1. The J segment lost 5 bases and the V segment lost 2 bases, leaving 2 bases of the junction unmatched. The CDR3 extends over 13 amino acids. Germline V CDR1 and CDR2: MDHEN, SYDVKM. The DNA of the CDR3 is TGTGCCAGCAGTTTAGACAGGGATTATGGCTACACCTTC. Translated, it gives CASSLDRDYGYTF.

The chain employs TRBV2 and TRBJ1-2; no reliable D call. Trimming took 6 bases from V and 8 from J, leaving 22 bases between them. Germline lookup yields CDR1 SNHLY and CDR2 FYNNEI. This CDR3 has 15 amino acids. This CDR3 reads CASSPPGRNTVGYTF. CDR3 in DNA: TGTGCCAGCAGCCCCCCCGGCAGGAATACTGTCGGCTACACCTTC.

The chain employs TRBV6-8 and TRBJ2-3; 7 bases match TRBD2. CDR1 is MNHGY and CDR2 is SAAAGT in the germline V gene. The CDR3 consists of 17 residues. J gave up 1 base and V 8 bases, and 15 bases lay outside the gene matches. The chain's CDR3 is CASHRQGAGVGTDTQYF. CDR3 DNA sequence: TGTGCCAGCCATCGGCAAGGGGCGGGAGTTGGCACAGATACGCAGTATTTT.

V and J are TRBV5-1 and TRBJ1-6; the D gene is possibly TRBD1 (5 bases). Trimming shortened V by 1 base and J by 13 bases, and 15 bases separated the two germline ends. In germline, CDR1 is SGHRS, CDR2 YFSETQ. The CDR3 length is 14 residues. The CDR3 DNA reads TGCGCCAGCAGCTTGTTCGTTGGGGCATCCCCCCTCCACTTT. This sequence encodes CASSLFVGASPLHF.

The chain has TRBV3-1 (or the pseudogene TRBV3-2) and TRBJ2-2; 7 bases match TRBD1. The CDR3 extends over 17 amino acids. V was clipped by 4 bases and J by 1 base; unmatched bases: 9. Germline V lookup: CDR1 LGHDT, CDR2 YNNKEL (reference sequence). CDR3 coding DNA: TGTGCCAGCAGCCGTTCGACAGGGTTCAAGAACACCGGGGAGCTGTTTTTT. It is translated as CASSRSTGFKNTGELFF.

This clone was found once. This rearrangement joins TRBV10-2 to TRBJ1-6; 11 bases line up with TRBD1. CDR3 length: 17 amino acids. V shed 8 bases, J shed 0 bases, and the junction held 6 bases outside the gene matches. CDR1 WSHSY and CDR2 SAAADI come from the germline V gene. CDR3 nucleotides: TGCGCCAGCTGGGACAGGGGGACCGGCTCCTATAATTCACCCCTCCACTTT. Translation: CASWDRGTGSYNSPLHF.

The chain uses TRBV15 and TRBJ1-6; D is possibly TRBD1 (5 bases). V lost 3 bases and J lost 7, with 10 bases in between. The CDR3 is 14 residues long. CDR1 LNHNV and CDR2 YYDKDF come from the germline V gene (reference sequence). The CDR3 DNA follows: TGTGCCACCAGCAGCCAACGACAGAATTCACCCCTCCACTTT. Its translation is CATSSQRQNSPLHF.

The V gene is TRBV12-3 or TRBV12-4, the J gene TRBJ1-1, with D tentatively TRBD1 (5 bases). Trimming shortened V by 6 bases and J by 5 bases, and 13 bases separated the two germline ends. This CDR3 has 13 residues. As DNA, the CDR3 is TGTGCCAGCAGCGGGGGGGTGGATACTGAAGCTTTCTTT. Translating it yields CASSGGVDTEAFF.

V and J are TRBV7-8 and TRBJ1-4; 9 bases align to TRBD1. CDR3 size: 16 residues. The ends lost 5 bases at V and 9 bases at J; junction bases unmatched: 13. Germline CDR1 reads SGHVS; CDR2 reads FQNEAQ. For the CDR3, the DNA is TGTGCCAGCAGCCCGCCGTATGAGACAGGGGGACAAAAACTGTTTTTT. Translation: CASSPPYETGGQKLFF.